One sample yielded the 9 T cell receptor beta chains listed below, sequenced in a study of T cell clonality in common variable immunodeficiency. Regarding the study as a whole: Fewer deletions and N-nucleotide insertions were reportedly seen in common variable immunodeficiency TCR beta sequences.

Sequencing was performed with immunoSEQ multiplex PCR; in TCRdb, only in-frame clones are kept and a portion is missing. This table holds 25,000 to 30,000 clones with no singletons; the top ten claim under 4.5%. No antigen has been identified for these receptors. Sequencing input: peripheral blood mononuclear cells. The origin of the receptors is a human donor with common variable immunodeficiency.

Only a few counts were recorded for this clone. The sequence runs out 3 residues before the end of the CDR3; the remainder is reconstructed from the germline J gene. The chain carries TRBV7-9 and TRBJ2-3, with D perhaps matching TRBD2 (6 bases). There are 14 residues in the CDR3. CDR1 is SEHNR and CDR2 is FQNEAQ in the germline V gene (reference sequence). Between the trimmed V and J ends, which lost 3 bases and 1 base, there was a span of 8 bases. CDR3 DNA (partial): TGTGCCAGCAGCTTCGCGGGGCGCACAGATACG. It is translated as CASSFAGRTDT. The entire CDR3 sequence reads CASSFAGRTDTQYF. The complete variable domain, with remaining parts taken from reference TRBV7-9 and TRBJ2-3, reads DTGVSQNPRHKITKRGQNVTFRCDPISEHNRLYWYRQTLGQGPEFLTYFQNEAQLEKSRLLSDRFSAERPKGSFSTLEIQRTEQGDSAMYLCASSFAGRTDTQYFGPGTRLTVL.

This clone appeared a few times. The read ends 3 residues shy of where the CDR3 ends; the end is completed using the germline J gene. V usage is TRBV11-2 and J usage is TRBJ2-3; D remains unclear. The ends were cut back, 1 base at V and 4 bases at J, with 12 bases in the middle. The V gene's germline CDR1 is SGHAT and CDR2 FQNNGV. The CDR3 covers 15 residues. CDR3 DNA, as far as it was read: TGTGCCAGCAGCTTAGTGCCCGCCTCGGCAGATACG. It translates to CASSLVPASADT. The full CDR3 protein reads CASSLVPASADTQYF.

This clone was observed at least ten times. The read finishes 3 residues shy of the CDR3 end, and the germline J gene is used to complete it. The gene calls are TRBV5-1 and TRBJ1-4, with D hard to call. The CDR3 consists of 13 residues. Germline values: CDR1 SGHRS, CDR2 YFSETQ. V shed 4 bases and J shed 3 bases, with 7 bases lying between them. The CDR3 spells CASSGTSNEKLFF. CDR3 bases read: TGCGCCAGCAGCGGTACTTCTAATGAAAAA.

This clone showed up just a few times. The read ends 3 residues early relative to the CDR3; the germline J gene fills the gap. The chain carries TRBV5-1 and TRBJ2-3; D gene ambiguous. The CDR3 sequence is 14 residues long. V gave up 6 bases and J gave up 0 bases, with 11 bases separating them. CDR1 is SGHRS and CDR2 is YFSETQ in the germline V gene. The CDR3 loop is CASKLVSSTDTQYF. CDR3 DNA, as far as it was read: TGCGCCAGCAAACTGGTGTCCAGCACAGATACG.

This clone turned up a few times. The read finishes 3 residues shy of the CDR3 end, and the germline J gene is used to complete it. V usage is TRBV19 and J usage is TRBJ2-3; TRBD2 matches 7 bases. V trimming: 5 bases; J trimming: 7 bases; junction bases outside the gene matches: 6. The CDR3 loop spans 13 amino acids. Germline V lookup: CDR1 LNHDA, CDR2 SQIVND (reference sequence). CDR3 protein: CASSAGVQNTQYF. CDR3 DNA, as far as it was read: TGTGCCAGTAGTGCGGGAGTGCAGAATACG. Full variable domain (outside the CDR3, taken from reference TRBV19 and TRBJ2-3): DGGITQSPKYLFRKEGQNVTLSCEQNLNHDAMYWYRQDPGQGLRLIYYSQIVNDFQKGDIAEGYSVSREKKESFPLTVTSAQKNPTAFYLCASSAGVQNTQYFGPGTRLTVL.

This clone ranks as medium-sized. Coverage ceases 3 residues before the CDR3 finishes, and the germline J gene fills in the end. The chain carries TRBV18 and TRBJ2-7; 8 bases line up with TRBD1. V trimming: 4 bases; J trimming: 4 bases; junction bases outside the gene matches: 0. The CDR3 runs to 12 residues. Germline V lookup: CDR1 KGHSH, CDR2 LQKENI. CDR3 DNA (partial): TGTGCCAGCTCACGGACAGGGTACGAG. Its protein is CASSRTGYE. The entire CDR3 is CASSRTGYEQYF. Supplemented by reference TRBV18 and TRBJ2-7, the full variable domain reads NAGVMQNPRHLVRRRGQEARLRCSPMKGHSHVYWYRQLPEEGLKFMVYLQKENIIDESGMPKERFSAEFPKEGPSILRIQQVVRGDSAAYFCASSRTGYEQYFGPGTRLTVT.

At least ten counts were recorded for this clone. The CDR3 extends 3 residues past the end of the read, so its final part is completed from the germline J gene. The rearrangement uses TRBV5-1 and TRBJ1-2; weak D call: TRBD1 (5 bases). The CDR3 runs to 16 residues. Germline CDR1 reads SGHRS; CDR2 reads YFSETQ. With 4 bases removed from V and 3 bases from J, the gap between germline ends came to 19 bases. The CDR3 loop reads CASSGGTLWGDYGYTF. The part of the CDR3 DNA that was read is TGCGCCAGCAGCGGGGGGACCCTTTGGGGGGACTATGGC.

Comments on this clone: The DNA ends 3 residues before the CDR3 does, and the rest of the CDR3 is filled in from the germline J gene. The J gene is TRBJ1-5, the V gene TRBV30; D gene unclear. Trimming left V 0 bases short and J 3 bases short, with 6 bases between. The CDR3 totals 13 residues. The germline gives CDR1 GTSNPN, CDR2 SVGIG (reference sequence). Partial CDR3 DNA: TGTGCCTGGAGTGTTCTCCCCAATCAGCCC. It encodes CAWSVLPNQP. The whole CDR3 region reads CAWSVLPNQPQHF.

This clone was observed a few times. The CDR3 extends 3 residues past the end of the read, so its final part is completed from the germline J gene. The chain recombines TRBV2 with TRBJ1-6; perhaps TRBD1 as D (5 bases). CDR1 SNHLY and CDR2 FYNNEI come from the germline V gene. Trimming took off 7 bases at V and 2 bases at J, with 9 bases between the two ends. This CDR3 contains 14 residues. CDR3 DNA (partial): TGTGCCAGCACCAGGGTCACCTATAATTCACCC. This encodes CASTRVTYNSP. The whole CDR3 reads CASTRVTYNSPLHF.